The 20 T cell receptor beta chains below all came from one sample that was sequenced in a study of blood T cell repertoires in COVID-19. Sequenced by immunoSEQ multiplex PCR; TCRdb stores in-frame clones only, minus some. The sample includes about 250,000 clones, 84% of them seen just once. Specimen: peripheral blood. The source is a man aged 45-65 years with active or convalescent COVID-19.

The rearrangement links TRBV3-1 (or the pseudogene TRBV3-2) to TRBJ2-3; TRBD2 matches at 8 bases. The V gene end was trimmed by 6 bases and the J gene end by 5 bases; junction bases not matched to a gene: 13. This CDR3 comprises 16 residues. In germline, CDR1 is LGHDT, CDR2 YNNKEL (reference sequence). DNA for the CDR3: TGTGCCAGCAGGGGCTCCCGGGGGGGCATTGAAGATACGCAGTATTTT. Protein: CASRGSRGGIEDTQYF.

The chain links TRBV6-2 or TRBV6-3 to TRBJ1-5, with a possible D match to TRBD1 (5 bases). The CDR3 covers 13 residues. Germline CDR1 reads MNHEY; CDR2 reads SVGEGT. The V and J ends lost 2 bases and 4 bases respectively, with 6 bases between them. The CDR3 DNA reads TGTGCCAGCAGTTACGGGGCAAATCAGCCCCAGCATTTT. Translated: CASSYGANQPQHF.

The chain uses TRBV4-1 and TRBJ1-4, with 8 bases aligning to TRBD1. Trimming removed 2 bases from V and 8 bases from J; junction bases left unmatched: 10. CDR1 MGHRA and CDR2 YSYEKL come from the germline V gene. The CDR3 runs to 16 residues. The CDR3 bases are TGCGCCAGCAGCCAACGCACGACAGGGGTGGGGGAAAAACTGTTTTTT. Translating gives CASSQRTTGVGEKLFF.

This chain uses TRBV10-3 with TRBJ2-1, with 7 bases lining up with TRBD1. Germline V CDR1 and CDR2: ENHRY, SYGVKD. The CDR3 runs 14 residues. V gave up 5 bases and J gave up 4 bases; unmatched junction bases: 5. The CDR3 region has the DNA TGTGCCATCAGTACCCGACAGGGATACAATGAGCAGTTCTTC. It codes for CAISTRQGYNEQFF.

This clone has a handful of counts. The V gene is TRBV2, the J gene TRBJ2-2, with D unclear. CDR1 and CDR2 from the germline V gene are SNHLY and FYNNEI. With 6 bases removed from V and 7 bases from J, the gap between germline ends came to 6 bases. The CDR3 loop spans 11 amino acids. CDR3 residues: CASRSYGELFF. Written as DNA, the CDR3 is TGTGCCAGCAGGAGCTACGGGGAGCTGTTTTTT.

The chain carries TRBV15 and TRBJ1-3; D unresolved. V was cut by 3 bases and J by 2 bases, with 11 bases left in between. Germline V lookup: CDR1 LNHNV, CDR2 YYDKDF (reference sequence). CDR3 length equals 15 residues. CDR3 residues: CATSRRSLTGNTIYF. For the CDR3, the DNA is TGTGCCACCAGCAGGAGGAGCTTAACTGGAAACACCATATATTTT.

This chain joins TRBV2 and TRBJ2-2, with a weak D call TRBD2 (5 bases). The germline V gene encodes CDR1 SNHLY and CDR2 FYNNEI. The CDR3 sequence is 15 residues long. Trimming took 7 bases from V and 3 from J, leaving 15 bases between them. In nucleotides, the CDR3 is TGTGCCAGCACCACCGGGCCGGGATACACCGGGGAGCTGTTTTTT. Translation: CASTTGPGYTGELFF.

The V and J genes are TRBV27 and TRBJ1-2; weak D call: TRBD1 (6 bases). Per the germline V gene, CDR1 is MNHEY and CDR2 is SMNVEV (reference sequence). V was shortened by 4 bases and J by 4 bases, with 16 bases between the two germline ends. CDR3 length equals 15 residues. CDR3 in DNA: TGTGCCAGCAGTTCCCTCCCGACAGGCCCCTATGGCTACACCTTC. Its protein is CASSSLPTGPYGYTF.

The chain is built from TRBV5-1 and TRBJ1-5, with D perhaps TRBD1 (5 bases). With 3 bases removed from V and 3 bases from J, the gap between germline ends came to 10 bases. This CDR3 is built from 14 residues. Per germline, CDR1 SGHRS and CDR2 YFSETQ. The CDR3 protein is CASSSTGDNQPQHF. CDR3 nucleotides: TGCGCCAGCAGCTCTACAGGAGACAATCAGCCCCAGCATTTT.

J is TRBJ2-1 and V is TRBV10-2, with 14 bases fitting TRBD2. J lost 7 bases, V lost 6 bases, and 5 bases had no gene match. The CDR3 runs to 15 residues. In germline, CDR1 is WSHSY, CDR2 SAAADI. For the CDR3, the DNA is TGCGCCAGCAGGCTCGGGACTAGCGGGAGAAATGAGCAGTTCTTC. It encodes CASRLGTSGRNEQFF.

V is TRBV7-2 and J is TRBJ2-1; 12 bases are a match to TRBD2. Trimming took 5 bases from V and 14 from J; bases not matched to a gene: 13. This CDR3 contains 15 residues. Germline CDR1 reads SGHTA; CDR2 reads FQGNSA. The CDR3 region is CASSQTTSGGDREFF. The CDR3 DNA is TGTGCCAGCAGCCAAACGACTAGCGGGGGTGATAGGGAGTTCTTC.

The CDR3 region is CASSRVAGAYDYGYTF. CDR3 bases: TGTGCCAGCAGCCGGGTCGCGGGGGCGTATGACTATGGCTACACCTTC. The gene calls are TRBV14 and TRBJ1-2; D perhaps matches TRBD1 (6 bases). CDR3 length equals 16 residues. The germline V gene has CDR1 SGHDN and CDR2 FVKESK. Trimming pared 4 bases from V and 3 bases from J, leaving 18 bases between.

This chain connects TRBV18 to TRBJ1-1; D unresolved. The CDR3 is 14 amino acids. V shed 2 bases and J shed 3 bases, with 10 bases lying between them. The germline V gene has CDR1 KGHSH and CDR2 LQKENI. The CDR3 is CASSPAGRDTEAFF. The CDR3 DNA sequence: TGTGCCAGCTCACCAGCGGGGAGGGACACTGAAGCTTTCTTT.

This sequence joins TRBV4-1 and TRBJ1-1; D remains ambiguous. Germline-derived CDR1 and CDR2 are MGHRA and YSYEKL. V was trimmed by 4 bases and J by 3 bases, leaving 15 bases between them. This CDR3 contains 15 residues. The CDR3 DNA follows: TGCGCCAGCAGCCGACGCGAGGCAACTCACACTGAAGCTTTCTTT. Protein: CASSRREATHTEAFF.

V gene TRBV21-1 combines with J gene TRBJ1-1. TRBV21-1 is deemed a pseudogene. This CDR3 region has 17 residues. The CDR3 DNA is TGTGCCAGCAGCAAAGGAGGGTCAGGAATATTGAACACTGAAGCTTTCTTT. Translated: CASSKGGSGILNTEAFF.

The chain links TRBV9 to TRBJ2-3, with 9 positions matching TRBD2. CDR3 length: 16 residues. CDR1 is SGDLS, CDR2 YYNGEE, per germline. The junction had 8 bases not matched to a gene; V was cut back by 1 base and J by 5 bases. The CDR3 sequence: CASSVSSGGPGDTQYF. The CDR3 bases are TGTGCCAGCAGCGTAAGCAGCGGGGGGCCGGGAGATACGCAGTATTTT.

The chain has TRBV12-3 or TRBV12-4 and TRBJ1-2; tentative D call: TRBD1 (5 bases). The CDR3 runs to 13 residues. With 5 bases removed from V and 3 bases from J, the gap between germline ends came to 10 bases. CDR3 region: CASSPRGDYGYTF. CDR3 nucleotide sequence: TGTGCCAGCAGTCCCCGGGGGGACTATGGCTACACCTTC.

V gene TRBV7-9 combines with J gene TRBJ2-2; D is perhaps TRBD2 (6 bases). Trimming cost V 2 bases and J 5 bases, with 15 bases left between them. Germline assignment: CDR1 SEHNR and CDR2 FQNEAQ (reference sequence). CDR3 size: 16 residues. The DNA of the CDR3 is TGTGCCAGCAGCTTATCTCTCGGGGGTAGGACCGGGGAGCTGTTTTTT. Residues: CASSLSLGGRTGELFF.

The chain is built from TRBV19 and TRBJ1-5; the match to TRBD1 covers 7 bases. The germline CDR1 and CDR2 sequences are LNHDA and SQIVND (reference sequence). This CDR3 is 14 amino acids long. V lost 7 bases, J lost 4 bases, and 7 bases stayed unmatched. The CDR3 loop is CASTQGGRNQPQHF. CDR3 sequence (DNA): TGTGCCAGTACCCAGGGGGGAAGAAATCAGCCCCAGCATTTT.

The chain is built from TRBV5-6 and TRBJ2-7; D uncertain. Germline V CDR1 and CDR2: SGHDT, YYEEEE. V lost 2 bases to trimming and J lost 2 bases, with 11 bases between them. The CDR3 runs to 14 residues. CDR3 coding DNA: TGTGCCAGCAGCTTCTCTACTGTGACCTACGAGCAGTACTTC. Translating it yields CASSFSTVTYEQYF. The full variable domain, completed using reference TRBV5-6 and TRBJ2-7, is DAGVTQSPTHLIKTRGQQVTLRCSPKSGHDTVSWYQQALGQGPQFIFQYYEEEERQRGNFPDRFSGHQFPNYSSELNVNALLLGDSALYLCASSFSTVTYEQYFGPGTRLTVT.